Following are 24 T cell receptor beta chains from one sample sequenced in a study of cytomegalovirus exposure and HLA in healthy donors. Clones were read by immunoSEQ multiplex PCR, and TCRdb kept only the in-frame ones, dropping some. This sample has over 200,000 clones, with 83% found just once. Sequenced material: PBMCs. Every receptor here comes from a young woman in good health and CMV-seronegative.

This sequence joins TRBV5-1 and TRBJ1-3; D is ambiguous. The germline V gene encodes CDR1 SGHRS and CDR2 YFSETQ. Trimming removed 1 base at V and 0 bases at J, with 11 bases between. The CDR3 contains 16 residues. As DNA, the CDR3 is TGCGCCAGCAGCTTGTCTGCCTTAAGCTCTGGAAACACCATATATTTT. It yields the protein CASSLSALSSGNTIYF.

The chain couples TRBV29-1 to TRBJ2-5; D not certain. The germline gives CDR1 SQVTM, CDR2 ANQGSEA. The V end lost 4 bases, the J end lost 1 base, and 7 bases lay between the germline ends. The length of the CDR3 is 12 residues. The CDR3 here is CSVGQSQETQYF. The CDR3 nucleotides read TGCAGCGTTGGCCAGAGCCAAGAGACCCAGTACTTC.

The chain carries TRBV7-6 and TRBJ1-1; D unresolved. V was shortened by 1 base and J by 5 bases, with 17 bases between the two germline ends. The CDR3 totals 16 residues. The germline gives CDR1 SGHVS, CDR2 FNYEAQ. CDR3 residues: CASSLVAGSDRTEAFF. The CDR3 DNA reads TGTGCCAGCAGCTTAGTGGCGGGTAGCGATCGGACTGAAGCTTTCTTT.

Details on this clone: The conserved phenylalanine or tryptophan is not found at the CDR3 terminus, so this likely reflects a read error. The limits of the CDR3 on the DNA are not certain, so only TCRdb's listed CDR3 is given. V and J are TRBV6-5 and TRBJ1-6; the D call TRBD1 from the table was never checked on the DNA. The CDR3 has 10 amino acids, counting both end residues. The germline V gene has CDR1 MNHEY and CDR2 SVGAGI. This CDR3 reads CASSSPRGVG.

About this clone: The junction differs from germline at one of its ends, possibly a read error. V and J are TRBV9 and TRBJ2-1; 9 bases fit TRBD2. Germline CDR1 reads SGDLS; CDR2 reads YYNGEE. The length of the CDR3 is 15 residues. This CDR3 reads CASSVGTSEYTEQFF. The CDR3 DNA reads as TGTGCCAGCAGCGTAGGGACTAGCGAGTACACTGAGCAGTTCTTC.

The rearrangement links TRBV2 to TRBJ1-4, with TRBD1 as a possible D gene (5 bases). This CDR3 is 17 amino acids long. The V and J ends lost 6 bases and 8 bases respectively, with 25 bases between them. Germline CDR1 is SNHLY and CDR2 is FYNNEI. CDR3 in amino acids: CASSRRLLQVAGEKLFF. CDR3 DNA: TGTGCCAGCAGCCGACGACTGCTACAGGTGGCAGGAGAAAAACTGTTTTTT.

The chain combines TRBV5-1 with TRBJ2-2; 7 nucleotides agree with TRBD2. The trim removed 4 bases at V and 0 bases at J, leaving 3 bases unmatched. The germline V gene encodes CDR1 SGHRS and CDR2 YFSETQ. The CDR3 spans 15 residues. The CDR3: CASSASGANTGELFF. The CDR3 DNA reads as TGCGCCAGCAGCGCTAGCGGCGCGAACACCGGGGAGCTGTTTTTT.

This clone has a single count. This chain uses TRBV6-6 with TRBJ1-2; D gene unclear. Germline lookup yields CDR1 MNHNY and CDR2 SVGAGI (reference sequence). The CDR3 sequence is 13 residues long. Trimming pared 6 bases from V and 2 bases from J, leaving 10 bases between. CDR3 residues: CASREDLNYGYTF. CDR3 nucleotide sequence: TGTGCCAGCAGAGAGGACCTAAACTATGGCTACACCTTC.

To note about this clone: A read error may explain this, as a much larger clone is one base away. The rearrangement joins TRBV27 to TRBJ2-3; 8 bases are a match to TRBD1. With 5 bases clipped from V and 3 bases from J, the junction kept 7 bases outside the gene matches. Per the germline V gene, CDR1 is MNHEY and CDR2 is SMNVEV (reference sequence). The CDR3 has 15 amino acids. CDR3 amino acids: CASSPQGARTDTQYF. The CDR3 DNA is TGTGCCAGCAGTCCCCAGGGGGCGCGGACAGATACGCAGTATTTT.

The chain is built from TRBV4-1 and TRBJ1-1; 7 bases are shared with TRBD1. Germline values: CDR1 MGHRA, CDR2 YSYEKL. The CDR3 has 15 amino acids. V lost 3 bases, J lost 3 bases, and 7 bases stayed unmatched. CDR3 coding DNA: TGCGCCAGCAGCCAGACAGGGACGAGGGACACTGAAGCTTTCTTT. It codes for CASSQTGTRDTEAFF.

The rearrangement links TRBV5-1 to TRBJ2-3; D not resolved. V lost 0 bases and J 2 bases, leaving 7 bases between the germline ends. There are 14 residues in the CDR3. CDR1 is SGHRS and CDR2 is YFSETQ in the germline V gene. CDR3 DNA: TGCGCCAGCAGCTTGGAACGGCCCACAGATACGCAGTATTTT. Translating it yields CASSLERPTDTQYF.

The chain links TRBV4-1 to TRBJ1-5; 9 nucleotides match TRBD1. V gave up 3 bases and J gave up 3 bases; unmatched junction bases: 6. The germline V gene has CDR1 MGHRA and CDR2 YSYEKL. CDR3 size: 16 residues. CDR3 in amino acids: CASSQPGQGNNQPQHF. DNA for the CDR3: TGCGCCAGCAGCCAGCCCGGACAGGGGAACAATCAGCCCCAGCATTTT.

The V and J genes are TRBV18 and TRBJ2-7; D is ambiguous. This CDR3 is built from 14 residues. Germline lookup yields CDR1 KGHSH and CDR2 LQKENI. V dropped 2 bases and J dropped 2 bases, with 10 bases sitting between them. CDR3 region: CASSPGVIPYEQYF. The CDR3 DNA sequence: TGTGCCAGCTCACCAGGAGTCATTCCCTACGAGCAGTACTTC.

The rearrangement uses TRBV20-1 and TRBJ2-1; D call uncertain. Germline V gene data show CDR1 as DFQATT and CDR2 as SNEGSKA (reference sequence). The CDR3 runs 10 residues. The V end lost 6 bases, the J end lost 15 bases, and 15 bases lay between the germline ends. CDR3 sequence: CSAGPRPGFF. The CDR3 nucleotides read TGCAGTGCCGGGCCCCGTCCGGGGTTCTTC.

The chain carries TRBV18 and TRBJ2-2; tentatively, D is TRBD1 or TRBD2 (5 bases each). CDR1 and CDR2 (germline): KGHSH, LQKENI. V lost 5 bases, J lost 0 bases, and 13 bases lay in between. This CDR3 comprises 16 residues. The CDR3, as DNA: TGTGCCAGCTCAGGGGACCGACTGCCGAACACCGGGGAGCTGTTTTTT. Protein: CASSGDRLPNTGELFF.

This clone was counted a few times. V is TRBV5-4 and J is TRBJ2-1, with D perhaps being TRBD1 or TRBD2 (5 bases each). Between the trimmed V and J ends, which lost 2 bases and 8 bases, there was a span of 8 bases. CDR1 is SGHNT and CDR2 is YYREEE in the germline V gene (reference sequence). This CDR3 comprises 12 residues. The CDR3: CASSFGGDEQFF. CDR3 bases: TGTGCCAGCAGCTTTGGGGGTGATGAGCAGTTCTTC.

With respect to this clone: At one of its ends the junction is not consistent with the germline gene, which may arise from a read error. The DNA for the CDR3 is TGTGCCACTAGTGATGACCTCTCCTACGAGCAGTACTTC. Its translation is CATSDDLSYEQYF. The chain couples TRBV19 to TRBJ2-7; D remains ambiguous. Germline CDR1 reads LNHDA; CDR2 reads SQIVND (reference sequence). CDR3 length: 13 amino acids.

The V gene is TRBV7-9, the J gene TRBJ1-4; D not resolved. Germline loops: CDR1 SEHNR, CDR2 FQNEAQ (reference sequence). CDR3 length: 16 residues. The V gene lost 5 bases and the J gene lost 5 bases, with 18 bases spanning the gap. CDR3 in DNA: TGTGCCAGCAGCCCCCACACCCCGGGATTAAATGAAAAACTGTTTTTT. Its translation: CASSPHTPGLNEKLFF.

This clone was seen a handful of times. The CDR3 here is CASSSYTGTGGYNEQFF. DNA for the CDR3: TGCGCCAGCAGTTCTTATACCGGGACAGGGGGATACAATGAGCAGTTCTTC. The chain links TRBV5-1 to TRBJ2-1, with 11 nucleotides matching TRBD1. Germline CDR1 SGHRS, CDR2 YFSETQ. The CDR3 has 17 residues. The ends lost 5 bases at V and 4 bases at J; junction bases unmatched: 11.

The genes are TRBV7-9 and TRBJ2-7; 8 bases match TRBD1. From germline, CDR1 is SEHNR and CDR2 FQNEAQ (reference sequence). Trimming took 4 bases from V and 4 from J; bases not matched to a gene: 9. This CDR3 has 15 residues. CDR3 DNA: TGTGCCAGCAGCTCAGACAGGGGTTTTTTTTACGAGCAGTACTTC. It translates to CASSSDRGFFYEQYF.

The CDR3, as DNA: TGTGCCAGCACCCAGGAAGAGAGCTACTACGAGCAGTACTTC. As protein: CASTQEESYYEQYF. The chain combines TRBV7-9 with TRBJ2-7; D is undetermined. Per germline, CDR1 SEHNR and CDR2 FQNEAQ (reference sequence). V lost 7 bases and J lost 3, with 16 bases in between. This CDR3 region has 14 residues.

This chain links TRBV4-1 with TRBJ1-6; the D gene is possibly TRBD1 (6 bases). The length of the CDR3 is 18 residues. V was shortened by 0 bases and J by 0 bases, with 12 bases between the two germline ends. The germline V gene has CDR1 MGHRA and CDR2 YSYEKL. The CDR3 reads CASSQEPQGSSYNSPLHF. The CDR3 DNA follows: TGCGCCAGCAGCCAAGAACCCCAGGGGAGCTCCTATAATTCACCCCTCCACTTT.

V is TRBV5-1 and J is TRBJ2-6; D not certain. V lost 2 bases and J lost 2, with 5 bases in between. The germline CDR1 and CDR2 sequences are SGHRS and YFSETQ. This CDR3 has 14 amino acids. Here the CDR3 DNA reads TGCGCCAGCAGCTTCGGAGCTGGGGCCAACGTCCTGACTTTC. It yields the protein CASSFGAGANVLTF.

This clone was observed a few times. The genes are TRBV7-6 and TRBJ2-7; 9 positions match TRBD1. V shed 6 bases, J shed 6 bases, and the junction held 6 bases outside the gene matches. The CDR3 length is 13 residues. Germline-derived CDR1 and CDR2 are SGHVS and FNYEAQ. CDR3 sequence reads: CASRTGQGGEQYF. In nucleotides, the CDR3 is TGTGCCAGCAGGACGGGACAGGGAGGCGAGCAGTACTTC.